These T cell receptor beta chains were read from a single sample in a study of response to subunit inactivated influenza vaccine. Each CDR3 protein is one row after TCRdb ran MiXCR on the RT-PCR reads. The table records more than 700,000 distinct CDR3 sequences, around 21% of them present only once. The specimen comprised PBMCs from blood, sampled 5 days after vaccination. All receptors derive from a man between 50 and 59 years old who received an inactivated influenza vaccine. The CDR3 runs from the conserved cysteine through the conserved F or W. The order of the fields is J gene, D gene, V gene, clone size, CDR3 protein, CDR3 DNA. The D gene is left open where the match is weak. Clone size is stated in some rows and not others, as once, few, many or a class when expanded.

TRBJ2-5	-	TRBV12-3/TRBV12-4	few	CASSTARLQETQYF	TGTGCCAGCAGTACAGCCAGGTTACAAGAGACCCAGTACTTC
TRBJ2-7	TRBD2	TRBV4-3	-	CASSQDMREEQYF	TGCGCCAGCAGCCAAGACATGCGGGAGGAGCAGTACTTC
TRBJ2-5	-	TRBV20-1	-	CSARAPNRQETQYF	TGCAGTGCTAGAGCGCCGAACCGTCAAGAGACCCAGTACTTC
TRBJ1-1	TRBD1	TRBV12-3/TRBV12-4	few	CASSSPDREMSDTEAFF	TGTGCCAGCAGTTCGCCAGACAGGGAGATGTCGGACACTGAAGCTTTCTTT
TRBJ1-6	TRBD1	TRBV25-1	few	CASSYTGVGSPLHF	TGTGCCAGCAGCTACACAGGGGTCGGCTCACCCCTCCACTTT
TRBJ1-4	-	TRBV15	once	CATSRNTGSPNKKLFF	TGTGCCACCAGCAGAAATACAGGGTCGCCTAATAAAAAACTGTTTTTT
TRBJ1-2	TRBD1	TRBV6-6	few	CASTTDRSGGYTF	TGTGCCAGCACTACGGACAGGTCCGGTGGCTACACCTTC
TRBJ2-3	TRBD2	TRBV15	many	CATSRVAGGLRTDTQYF	TGTGCCACCAGCAGAGTAGCGGGGGGGCTCAGGACAGATACGCAGTATTTT
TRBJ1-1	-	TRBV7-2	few	CASSSQGLLNTEAFF	TGTGCCAGCAGCTCACAGGGTCTTCTGAACACTGAAGCTTTCTTT
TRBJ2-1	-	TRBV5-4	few	CASSLASDPGRYKQFF	TGTGCCAGCAGCTTGGCTAGTGACCCCGGTAGGTACAAGCAGTTCTTC
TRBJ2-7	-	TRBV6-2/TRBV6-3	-	CASSQSRTKASYEQYF	TGTGCCAGCAGCCAGTCCCGGACGAAAGCCTCCTACGAGCAGTACTTC
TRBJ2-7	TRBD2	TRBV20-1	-	CSAKRGEGSYEQYF	TGCAGTGCTAAGCGGGGGGAAGGGTCCTACGAGCAGTACTTC
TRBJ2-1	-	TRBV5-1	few	CASSLGRNPSYNEQFF	TGCGCCAGCAGCTTGGGCAGGAACCCGTCCTACAATGAGCAGTTCTTC
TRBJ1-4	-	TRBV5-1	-	CASSRDKNEKLFF	TGCGCCAGCAGTCGGGACAAAAATGAAAAACTGTTTTTT
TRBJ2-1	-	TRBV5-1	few	CASSLVMAGTGSYNEQFF	TGCGCCAGCAGCTTGGTGATGGCGGGGACTGGCTCCTACAATGAGCAGTTCTTC
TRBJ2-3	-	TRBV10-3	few	CATYSGVTDTQYF	TGTGCCACCTATAGTGGGGTCACAGATACGCAGTATTTT
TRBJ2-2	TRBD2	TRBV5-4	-	CASSARTGTSSSEELFF	TGTGCCAGCAGCGCAAGAACCGGGACTAGTTCTTCCGAGGAGCTGTTTTTT
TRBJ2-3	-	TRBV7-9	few	CASSSSPRTDTQYF	TGTGCCAGCAGCTCATCCCCCCGGACAGATACGCAGTATTTT
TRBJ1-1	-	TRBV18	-	CASSPETRGEAFF	TGTGCCAGCTCACCCGAAACAAGGGGTGAAGCTTTCTTT
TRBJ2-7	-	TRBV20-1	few	CSATPPPGSLSEQYF	TGCAGTGCTACCCCGCCCCCGGGCAGTTTGAGCGAGCAGTACTTC
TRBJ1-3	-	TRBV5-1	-	CASSSGTPSSGNTIYF	TGCGCCAGCAGCTCCGGGACTCCTAGCTCTGGAAACACCATATATTTT
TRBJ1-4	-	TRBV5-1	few	CASSAASRASGEKLFF	TGCGCCAGCAGCGCCGCATCCAGGGCCTCAGGGGAAAAACTGTTTTTT
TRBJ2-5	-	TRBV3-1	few	CASSLRGGPDGGQYF	TGTGCCAGCAGCCTAAGGGGGGGGCCGGACGGAGGCCAGTACTTC
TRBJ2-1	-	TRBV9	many	CASSVSSGEQFF	TGTGCCAGCAGCGTATCATCGGGCGAGCAGTTCTTC
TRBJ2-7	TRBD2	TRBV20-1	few	CSAYGTSYEQYF	TGCAGTGCGTACGGGACTAGCTACGAGCAGTACTTC
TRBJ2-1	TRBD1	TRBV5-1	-	CASSLALGVGTGEYDEQFF	TGCGCCAGCAGCTTGGCCCTCGGGGTCGGGACAGGGGAGTACGATGAGCAGTTCTTC
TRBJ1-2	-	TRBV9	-	CASSVDTAYGYTF	TGTGCCAGCAGCGTAGATACAGCCTATGGCTACACCTTC
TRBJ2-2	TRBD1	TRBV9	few	CASSVVRDRPNTGELFF	TGTGCCAGCAGCGTAGTCCGGGACAGACCGAACACCGGGGAGCTGTTTTTT
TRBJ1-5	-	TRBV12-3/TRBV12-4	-	CASSFNLGVRQPQHF	TGTGCCAGCAGTTTTAACCTTGGGGTTCGTCAGCCCCAGCATTTT
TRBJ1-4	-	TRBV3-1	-	CASSSTFRNEKLFF	TGTGCCAGCAGCTCGACATTTCGGAATGAAAAACTGTTTTTT